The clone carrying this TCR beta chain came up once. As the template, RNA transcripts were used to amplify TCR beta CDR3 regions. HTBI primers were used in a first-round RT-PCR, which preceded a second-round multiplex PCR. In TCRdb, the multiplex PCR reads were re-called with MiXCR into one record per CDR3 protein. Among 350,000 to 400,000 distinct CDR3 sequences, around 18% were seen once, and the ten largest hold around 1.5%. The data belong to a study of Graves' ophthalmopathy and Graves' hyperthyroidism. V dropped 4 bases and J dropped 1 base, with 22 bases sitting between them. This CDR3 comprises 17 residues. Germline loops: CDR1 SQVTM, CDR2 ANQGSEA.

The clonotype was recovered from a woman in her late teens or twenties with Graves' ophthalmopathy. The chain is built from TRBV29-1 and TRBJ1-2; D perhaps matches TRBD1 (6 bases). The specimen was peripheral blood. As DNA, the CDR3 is TGCAGCGTTGTAATGGGTCAGGGGCCCTGGGATAACTATGGCTACACCTTC. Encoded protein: CSVVMGQGPWDNYGYTF.